Listed here are 16 T cell receptor beta chains from one sample, sequenced in a study of shared clonotypes between healthy human individuals. Profiled with immunoSEQ multiplex PCR; TCRdb holds only in-frame clones, not every one. The sample lists roughly 1.5 million clones; about 98% were seen once. The sample comprised naive CD4+ T cells sorted from blood. Regarding subset: CD45RA+ positively selected. Source of these receptors: a man aged 30-40 years in good health.

The rearrangement links TRBV21-1 to TRBJ2-2; no check of the table's D call, TRBD1, against the DNA was made. TRBV21-1 is labeled a pseudogene. The CDR3 runs to 18 residues. The CDR3 nucleotides read TGTGCCAGCAGCAAAGCGTACACGGACAGGGATGGCACCGGGGAGCTGTTTTTT. This encodes CASSKAYTDRDGTGELFF.

This clone was picked up one time. V and J are TRBV28 and TRBJ2-7, with TRBD2 matching over 8 bases. The CDR3 has 16 amino acids. CDR1 and CDR2 (germline): MDHEN, SYDVKM. The V gene end was trimmed by 6 bases and the J gene end by 3 bases; junction bases not matched to a gene: 13. CDR3 region: CASRDLLTSEHYEQYF. CDR3 DNA: TGTGCCAGCAGGGACCTCTTGACTAGCGAGCACTACGAGCAGTACTTC.

The chain couples TRBV29-1 to TRBJ2-7; 8 bases fit TRBD2. The V gene's germline CDR1 is SQVTM and CDR2 ANQGSEA. V dropped 5 bases and J dropped 4; count of bases not matched to a gene: 13. The CDR3 contains 15 residues. The CDR3 region is CSVRGGNGPAYEQYF. The CDR3 nucleotides are TGCAGCGTTCGGGGGGGCAATGGTCCCGCGTACGAGCAGTACTTC.

The chain uses TRBV18 and TRBJ1-4, with D perhaps TRBD1 (6 bases). The CDR3 consists of 13 residues. V was clipped by 2 bases and J by 6 bases, with 7 bases between them. Germline-derived CDR1 and CDR2 are KGHSH and LQKENI. This chain's CDR3 is CASSPRTDEKLFF. DNA of the CDR3: TGTGCCAGCTCACCAAGGACAGATGAAAAACTGTTTTTT. The whole variable domain, remainder taken from reference TRBV18 and TRBJ1-4, is NAGVMQNPRHLVRRRGQEARLRCSPMKGHSHVYWYRQLPEEGLKFMVYLQKENIIDESGMPKERFSAEFPKEGPSILRIQQVVRGDSAAYFCASSPRTDEKLFFGSGTQLSVL.

The rearrangement uses TRBV11-2 and TRBJ2-1; TRBD2 matches 10 bases. Trimming at V came to 5 bases and at J to 7 bases, leaving 5 bases not matched to a gene. CDR1 and CDR2 (germline): SGHAT, FQNNGV. CDR3 length: 14 amino acids. Here the CDR3 DNA reads TGTGCCAGCAGCAGTACTAGCGGGACGAATGAGCAGTTCTTC. Translation: CASSSTSGTNEQFF.

This rearrangement joins TRBV5-4 to TRBJ2-7; possible D gene TRBD2, 6 bases. Germline V gene sequence: CDR1 SGHNT, CDR2 YYREEE (reference sequence). This CDR3 contains 14 residues. Trimming left V 0 bases short and J 3 bases short, with 10 bases between. The CDR3 DNA reads as TGTGCCAGCAGCTTGGAGCTGCGGGACTACGAGCAGTACTTC. Translated, it gives CASSLELRDYEQYF. The variable domain in full, with the rest retrieved from reference TRBV5-4 and TRBJ2-7, is ETGVTQSPTHLIKTRGQQVTLRCSSQSGHNTVSWYQQALGQGPQFIFQYYREEENGRGNFPPRFSGLQFPNYSSELNVNALELDDSALYLCASSLELRDYEQYFGPGTRLTVT.

The chain has TRBV27 and TRBJ2-3; TRBD2 might be the D (6 bases). V was trimmed by 7 bases and J by 2 bases, leaving 13 bases between them. The CDR3 loop spans 14 amino acids. From germline, CDR1 is MNHEY and CDR2 SMNVEV (reference sequence). CDR3 DNA: TGTGCCAGCACCCTCTCGCGGGACACAGATACGCAGTATTTT. It codes for CASTLSRDTDTQYF.

The chain has TRBV7-2 and TRBJ2-7, with D possibly matching TRBD1 (5 bases). Trimming took 2 bases from V and 6 from J, leaving 14 bases between them. The germline gives CDR1 SGHTA, CDR2 FQGNSA. The CDR3 runs 14 residues. CDR3 protein: CASSLSAAGLEQYF. CDR3 nucleotide sequence: TGTGCCAGCAGCTTATCGGCAGCAGGGCTCGAGCAGTACTTC.

The rearrangement links TRBV4-3 to TRBJ1-3; D call uncertain. The V end lost 3 bases, the J end lost 4 bases, and 7 bases lay between the germline ends. Germline V gene data show CDR1 as LGHNA and CDR2 as YSLEER. The CDR3 is 13 residues long. Written as DNA, the CDR3 is TGCGCCAGCAGCCAGGCCGAAGGAAACACCATATATTTT. Amino acid sequence: CASSQAEGNTIYF.

The chain uses TRBV7-9 and TRBJ1-1, with D hard to call. The CDR3 runs to 11 residues. Trimming pared 7 bases from V and 2 bases from J, leaving 5 bases between. Germline CDR1 is SEHNR and CDR2 is FQNEAQ (reference sequence). CDR3 amino acids: CASKSNTEAFF. The CDR3 nucleotides read TGTGCCAGCAAGTCAAACACTGAAGCTTTCTTT.

In DNA, the CDR3 is TGCAGCGTTGCACAGGCGTACGAGCAGTACTTC. Residues: CSVAQAYEQYF. This chain joins TRBV29-1 and TRBJ2-7; tentative D call: TRBD1 (5 bases). Between the trimmed V and J ends, which lost 4 bases and 4 bases, there was a span of 8 bases. CDR3 size: 11 residues. Germline V gives CDR1 SQVTM, CDR2 ANQGSEA.

This clone was seen just once. This sequence joins TRBV28 and TRBJ2-7; 8 bases fit TRBD2. Germline V lookup: CDR1 MDHEN, CDR2 SYDVKM. The length of the CDR3 is 13 residues. After removal of 8 bases from V and 6 bases from J, the junction contained 9 bases not matched to a gene. The CDR3 reads CASRLSGSGEQYF. CDR3 nucleotide sequence: TGTGCCAGCCGGCTAAGCGGGAGCGGCGAGCAGTACTTC.

This chain connects TRBV7-2 to TRBJ2-1; D possibly uses TRBD1 or TRBD2 (6 bases each). Germline V gene data show CDR1 as SGHTA and CDR2 as FQGNSA. Trimming stripped 4 bases from V and 7 bases from J, with 23 bases between. The CDR3 is 17 amino acids. In DNA, the CDR3 is TGTGCCAGCAGCTCGCAAACCTCTAGAGGGGGGTGGAATGAGCAGTTCTTC. Protein: CASSSQTSRGGWNEQFF.

V usage is TRBV7-2 and J usage is TRBJ2-7; 8 bases are a match to TRBD1. CDR3 length equals 15 residues. V trimming: 1 base; J trimming: 7 bases; junction bases outside the gene matches: 9. Per the germline V gene, CDR1 is SGHTA and CDR2 is FQGNSA. Written as DNA, the CDR3 is TGTGCCAGCAGCTTAGGTGCAGGGGGCTTGAGAGAGCAGTACTTC. It yields the protein CASSLGAGGLREQYF.

This chain connects TRBV7-9 to TRBJ1-5, with D possibly matching TRBD1 (5 bases). The CDR3 is made up of 14 amino acids. Germline CDR1 and CDR2: SEHNR and FQNEAQ (reference sequence). V was cut by 8 bases and J by 1 base, with 12 bases left in between. CDR3 amino acids: CASGLAGSNQPQHF. The CDR3 coding sequence is TGTGCCAGCGGGTTGGCAGGGAGCAATCAGCCCCAGCATTTT.

The CDR3 DNA reads TGCGCCAGCAGAAGGACCGGGAAGGGCTCTGGGGCCAACGTCCTGACTTTC. Translated: CASRRTGKGSGANVLTF. V gene TRBV4-1 combines with J gene TRBJ2-6, with a weak D call TRBD2 (5 bases). The CDR3 runs 17 residues. From germline, CDR1 is MGHRA and CDR2 YSYEKL. V gave up 6 bases and J gave up 0 bases, with 15 bases separating them.